These 27 T cell receptor beta chains share one sample of origin, sequenced in a study of T cells in Graves' hyperthyroidism and ophthalmopathy. Amplification of TCR beta CDR3 regions was performed using RNA transcripts as template. Carried out on the TCR CDR3, a first-round RT-PCR used the HTBI primer set. TCRdb redid the calling of the multiplex PCR reads with MiXCR, one entry per CDR3 protein. The sample gives under 450,000 distinct CDR3 sequences, about 13% of which show up once; under 25% is in the top ten. Sequenced sample: blood. These receptors were obtained from a man younger than 40 with Graves' hyperthyroidism that later progressed to Graves' ophthalmopathy.

This chain links TRBV6-1 with TRBJ2-5, with 7 bases that match TRBD1. The CDR3 is made up of 14 amino acids. J gave up 5 bases and V 10 bases, and 13 bases lay outside the gene matches. CDR1 MNHNS and CDR2 SASEGT come from the germline V gene. Written as DNA, the CDR3 is TGTGCCACCAAGTCCGGGACAGTGGGGGAGACCCAGTACTTC. Its translation: CATKSGTVGETQYF.

The chain joins TRBV28 to TRBJ1-5; unclear D gene. The germline V and J ends were trimmed by 2 bases and 6 bases, with 8 bases remaining between them. The CDR3 spans 13 residues. Germline CDR1 MDHEN, CDR2 SYDVKM. The CDR3: CASSLHVSQPQHF. The CDR3 DNA is TGTGCCAGCAGTTTACACGTCAGTCAGCCCCAGCATTTT.

This clonotype was counted at least ten times. The chain recombines TRBV6-5 with TRBJ1-1, with D unclear. Germline CDR1 reads MNHEY; CDR2 reads SVGAGI. Trimming took 2 bases from V and 0 from J, leaving 10 bases between them. The CDR3 contains 15 residues. The CDR3 region is CASSYLGGMNTEAFF. The CDR3 DNA reads TGTGCCAGCAGTTACCTGGGAGGGATGAACACTGAAGCTTTCTTT.

This clonotype has ten or more counts. The chain joins TRBV5-5 to TRBJ2-7; 9 bases fit TRBD1. CDR1 is SGHKS, CDR2 YYEKEE, per germline (reference sequence). Trimming cost V 0 bases and J 1 base; bases outside gene matches: 5. This CDR3 spans 16 amino acids. CDR3 in DNA: TGTGCCAGCAGCTTGGCGGGCGGGACAGGGTCCTACGAGCAGTACTTC. This codes for CASSLAGGTGSYEQYF.

The chain employs TRBV5-1 and TRBJ2-5, with 7 nucleotides matching TRBD2. Looked up from germline, CDR1 is SGHRS and CDR2 is YFSETQ. The trim removed 4 bases at V and 4 bases at J, leaving 4 bases unmatched. The CDR3 is 13 residues long. Written as DNA, the CDR3 is TGCGCCAGCAGCGTGACTAGCCTAGAGACCCAGTACTTC. Its translation is CASSVTSLETQYF.

This clonotype appeared many times. This CDR3 reads CASRAGGADYGYTF. For the CDR3, the DNA is TGTGCCAGCAGAGCAGGGGGGGCGGACTATGGCTACACCTTC. The rearrangement joins TRBV28 to TRBJ1-2; 7 nucleotides line up with TRBD1. The CDR3 is made up of 14 amino acids. Germline V gene data show CDR1 as MDHEN and CDR2 as SYDVKM. J lost 3 bases, V lost 6 bases, and 7 bases had no gene match.

This clonotype was seen a few times. The chain joins TRBV6-1 to TRBJ2-7; weak D call: TRBD1 (6 bases). Germline CDR1 reads MNHNS; CDR2 reads SASEGT. The CDR3 loop spans 14 amino acids. The V end lost 6 bases, the J end lost 0 bases, and 12 bases lay between the germline ends. CDR3 region: CASRSGQPSYEQYF. CDR3 sequence (DNA): TGTGCCAGCAGGTCCGGACAGCCCTCCTACGAGCAGTACTTC.

About this clonotype itself: A much larger clone lies one base from this, so it may be a read error. V gene TRBV2 combines with J gene TRBJ2-7; 8 bases fit TRBD1. Trimming at V came to 6 bases and at J to 2 bases, leaving 6 bases not matched to a gene. Per germline, CDR1 SNHLY and CDR2 FYNNEI. CDR3 size: 14 residues. Here the CDR3 DNA reads TGTGCCAGCAGAGTCGGGACAGGCCCCTACGAGCAGTACTTC. Translated, it gives CASRVGTGPYEQYF.

This clonotype has a count of ten or more. The chain combines TRBV7-9 with TRBJ2-7, with 7 bases aligning to TRBD1. The CDR3 extends over 15 amino acids. Germline CDR1 reads SEHNR; CDR2 reads FQNEAQ (reference sequence). The V gene end was trimmed by 1 base and the J gene end by 2 bases; junction bases not matched to a gene: 5. CDR3 DNA: TGTGCCAGCAGCTTAGGTCAGGGGACAGCCTACGAGCAGTACTTC. Its protein product is CASSLGQGTAYEQYF.

This clonotype appeared a few times. CDR3 coding DNA: TGTGCCAGCTCAACAAACGGGCAAGAGACCCAGTACTTC. Protein product: CASSTNGQETQYF. The V gene is TRBV18, the J gene TRBJ2-5; the D is unclear. V shed 5 bases and J shed 2 bases, with 9 bases lying between them. The CDR3 extends over 13 amino acids. The germline V gene encodes CDR1 KGHSH and CDR2 LQKENI.

Many counts were recorded for this clonotype. The gene calls are TRBV11-2 and TRBJ2-3; D not certain. Germline CDR1 and CDR2: SGHAT and FQNNGV. Trimming shortened V by 5 bases and J by 4 bases, and 10 bases separated the two germline ends. The length of the CDR3 is 13 residues. The CDR3 DNA reads TGTGCCAGCAGCCCCACGGGTGCAGATACGCAGTATTTT. Amino acids: CASSPTGADTQYF. Supplemented by reference TRBV11-2 and TRBJ2-3, the full variable domain reads EAGVAQSPRYKIIEKRQSVAFWCNPISGHATLYWYQQILGQGPKLLIQFQNNGVVDDSQLPKDRFSAERLKGVDSTLKIQPAKLEDSAVYLCASSPTGADTQYFGPGTRLTVL.

This sequence joins TRBV20-1 and TRBJ2-3, with 11 bases fitting TRBD2. The J segment lost 5 bases and the V segment lost 5 bases, leaving 12 bases of the junction unmatched. The CDR3 has 16 residues. CDR1 and CDR2 (germline): DFQATT, SNEGSKA (reference sequence). This CDR3 reads CSAPSVGLAGGDTQYF. The CDR3 DNA reads TGCAGTGCTCCCTCTGTCGGGCTAGCGGGGGGAGATACGCAGTATTTT.

DNA for the CDR3: TGTGCCAGCAGCCATTCTCCTAGCTTCCGCGAGCAGTACTTC. Its protein is CASSHSPSFREQYF. The V call is TRBV7-8, the J call TRBJ2-7; TRBD2 is a possible D gene (5 bases). CDR3 length: 14 residues. V was cut by 5 bases and J by 6 bases, with 17 bases left in between. The germline V gene encodes CDR1 SGHVS and CDR2 FQNEAQ.

This clonotype was detected a few times. The rearrangement links TRBV6-1 to TRBJ2-7, with 8 bases lining up with TRBD1. Trimming removed 8 bases from V and 7 bases from J; junction bases left unmatched: 10. CDR3 length: 13 residues. Germline CDR1 and CDR2: MNHNS and SASEGT. The chain's CDR3 is CASRNRGADEQYF. CDR3 sequence (DNA): TGTGCCAGCCGAAACAGGGGGGCGGATGAGCAGTACTTC.

This chain links TRBV14 with TRBJ2-2, with D possibly TRBD2 on 5 matching bases. The CDR3 has 13 residues. Trimming took off 4 bases at V and 7 bases at J, with 10 bases between the two ends. CDR1 and CDR2 (germline): SGHDN, FVKESK. CDR3 in amino acids: CASSLYGIGELFF. CDR3 nucleotides: TGTGCCAGCAGCCTCTACGGGATCGGGGAGCTGTTTTTT.

The chain uses TRBV24-1 and TRBJ2-5; D is uncertain. Trimming cost V 4 bases and J 5 bases, with 1 base left between them. The CDR3 loop spans 10 amino acids. Per germline, CDR1 KGHDR and CDR2 SFDVKD. As DNA, the CDR3 is TGTGCCACCAGTGACGAGACCCAGTACTTC. Translation gives CATSDETQYF.

The chain joins TRBV7-2 to TRBJ2-3, with 9 bases identical to TRBD2. Germline CDR1 is SGHTA and CDR2 is FQGNSA. The J segment lost 0 bases and the V segment lost 0 bases, leaving 7 bases of the junction unmatched. This CDR3 is 18 amino acids long. As DNA, the CDR3 is TGTGCCAGCAGCTTAGCAGGGCTTAGCGGGGGAAGCACAGATACGCAGTATTTT. This sequence encodes CASSLAGLSGGSTDTQYF.

This clonotype appeared many times. The chain carries TRBV11-2 and TRBJ2-7, with D tentatively TRBD2 (5 bases). This CDR3 spans 16 amino acids. V dropped 2 bases and J dropped 3 bases, with 17 bases sitting between them. Germline CDR1 is SGHAT and CDR2 is FQNNGV. CDR3 residues: CASSLFATTLYYEQYF. The DNA for the CDR3 is TGTGCCAGCAGCTTATTTGCGACTACCCTCTACTACGAGCAGTACTTC.

The J gene is TRBJ2-3, the V gene TRBV5-1; TRBD2 aligns across 9 bases. Germline V CDR1 and CDR2: SGHRS, YFSETQ. The V segment lost 3 bases and the J segment 3 bases; nucleotides outside the gene matches: 5. The CDR3 contains 15 residues. This chain's CDR3 is CASSSERGVTDTQYF. The CDR3 DNA sequence: TGCGCCAGCAGCTCCGAGCGGGGGGTGACAGATACGCAGTATTTT.

This clonotype was seen repeatedly, ten times or more. The rearrangement uses TRBV5-1 and TRBJ2-7; TRBD1 aligns across 11 bases. The length of the CDR3 is 14 residues. Per the germline V gene, CDR1 is SGHRS and CDR2 is YFSETQ. Losses at the gene ends were 2 bases for V and 6 bases for J; bases not matched to a gene: 4. The CDR3 is CASSFGQGAAEQYF. The CDR3 DNA is TGCGCCAGCAGCTTCGGACAGGGGGCAGCCGAGCAGTACTTC. Full variable domain (outside the CDR3, taken from reference TRBV5-1 and TRBJ2-7): KAGVTQTPRYLIKTRGQQVTLSCSPISGHRSVSWYQQTPGQGLQFLFEYFSETQRNKGNFPGRFSGRQFSNSRSEMNVSTLELGDSALYLCASSFGQGAAEQYFGPGTRLTVT.

The chain is built from TRBV5-1 and TRBJ1-2; 9 bases agree with TRBD1. CDR1 and CDR2 (germline): SGHRS, YFSETQ. The CDR3 extends over 15 amino acids. Germline trimming cut 4 bases from V and 5 bases from J; bases unmatched to any gene: 9. The CDR3: CASSPHRGRGYGYTF. CDR3 sequence (DNA): TGCGCCAGCAGCCCCCACAGGGGGCGCGGGTATGGCTACACCTTC.

This clonotype appeared a few times. A much larger clone differs by one base, so this may be a read error. This chain connects TRBV6-1 to TRBJ2-7; 7 nucleotides match TRBD1. The CDR3 is made up of 13 amino acids. V lost 6 bases, J lost 2 bases, and 4 bases stayed unmatched. Germline V CDR1 and CDR2: MNHNS, SASEGT. In nucleotides, the CDR3 is TGTGCCAGCAGGGGACAGAGAACCTACGAGCAGTACTTC. Residues: CASRGQRTYEQYF.

This clonotype was detected only once. One end of the junction fails to match germline, which may point to a read error. The chain's CDR3 is CASSWSPLAYSEQFF. CDR3 bases: TGCGCCAGCAGCTGGAGCCCTTTGGCTTACAGTGAGCAGTTCTTC. The chain is built from TRBV5-1 and TRBJ2-1; no clear D. Germline assignment: CDR1 SGHRS and CDR2 YFSETQ. The CDR3 runs to 15 residues. The full variable domain, completed using reference TRBV5-1 and TRBJ2-1, is KAGVTQTPRYLIKTRGQQVTLSCSPISGHRSVSWYQQTPGQGLQFLFEYFSETQRNKGNFPGRFSGRQFSNSRSEMNVSTLELGDSALYLCASSWSPLAYSEQFFGPGTRLTVL.

This clonotype came up many times. The chain is built from TRBV12-3 or TRBV12-4 and TRBJ1-5; 8 nucleotides agree with TRBD1. The junction had 10 bases not matched to a gene; V was cut back by 6 bases and J by 3 bases. CDR3 size: 16 residues. CDR3 nucleotide sequence: TGTGCCAGCAGCCGAGGACAGGGTGGTACCAATCAGCCCCAGCATTTT. It translates to CASSRGQGGTNQPQHF.

This clonotype was seen repeatedly, ten times or more. The chain links TRBV5-1 to TRBJ1-2, with D possibly being TRBD1 (5 bases). CDR3 length: 15 amino acids. V was cut by 4 bases and J by 2 bases, with 15 bases left in between. CDR1 and CDR2 (germline): SGHRS, YFSETQ. CDR3 sequence reads: CASSPGTNLNYGYTF. The CDR3 DNA is TGCGCCAGCAGCCCGGGGACTAACTTGAACTATGGCTACACCTTC. Combining the CDR3 with reference TRBV5-1 and TRBJ1-2 gives the whole variable domain KAGVTQTPRYLIKTRGQQVTLSCSPISGHRSVSWYQQTPGQGLQFLFEYFSETQRNKGNFPGRFSGRQFSNSRSEMNVSTLELGDSALYLCASSPGTNLNYGYTFGSGTRLTVV.

This clonotype showed up many times. The CDR3, as DNA: TGTGCCAGCAGTTTTCTACAGGGTGTTCAGCCCCAGCATTTT. Its translation: CASSFLQGVQPQHF. The V call is TRBV28, the J call TRBJ1-5; TRBD1 is a possible D gene (6 bases). Germline loops: CDR1 MDHEN, CDR2 SYDVKM. Trimming removed 3 bases from V and 6 bases from J, with 12 bases in between. The CDR3 extends over 14 amino acids.

The table lists this clonotype with a few counts. The chain joins TRBV4-1 to TRBJ2-5; 7 bases line up with TRBD1. Germline assignment: CDR1 MGHRA and CDR2 YSYEKL. V trimming: 3 bases; J trimming: 0 bases; junction bases outside the gene matches: 7. The CDR3 has 16 residues. The CDR3 DNA reads as TGCGCCAGCAGCCATGAAGGACAGGACAACCAAGAGACCCAGTACTTC. It codes for CASSHEGQDNQETQYF.